This T cell receptor (beta chain) comes out of a study of spatial heterogeneity in lung cancer (dated by TCRdb to between 2018 and 2020). Study-level background: Donors were around 71 patients with early-stage, untreated non-small cell lung cancer from the lung TRACERx cohort. In non-small cell lung cancer, the study quantitatively compared TCR alpha and beta repertoires across several tumor regions, matched nontumor lung, and blood. In the raw uncorrected reads, each unique combination of TCR and UMI appeared more than ten times on average. Both alpha and beta chains were TCR-sequenced in 200 to 250 tumor regions, some 64 matched nontumor lung samples and around 50 PBMC samples obtained at surgery. Nonsynonymous mutation counts, determined by whole-exome sequencing of tumor tissue, were related to TCR repertoire features. Follow-up PBMC samples were sequenced whenever available, with the median time to follow-up being two to three years after resection. Beta-chain transcripts were consistently detected in greater numbers than alpha-chain transcripts, which likely reflected higher beta-chain transcript abundance.

In the paper's terms, the time point label means: blood at routine non-recurrence follow-up after resection. For TCR sequencing, whole RNA was extracted from tumor and nontumor lung tissue, or from cryopreserved PBMC samples, and no cell sorting was done. Only patients with enough RNA available from two or more tumor regions were chosen for TCR sequencing. As encoded in the germline V gene (reference sequence), CDR1 is MNHNY while CDR2 is SVGAGI. The CDR3 has 13 amino acids, counting the end cysteine and phenylalanine. Only the CDR3 portion is preserved as DNA: 39 bases, with reading frame beginning at the first base. The trim is 6 bases for V and 3 bases for J, with a gap of 12 bases between the germline ends. Library prep was done by 5' RACE. Sequencing instrument: NextSeq 500. In the TCR library protocol, a unique molecular identifier was attached to each TCR cDNA molecule so that PCR and sequencing errors could be corrected. In the authors' own workflow: Decombinator tools were used for TCR identification, UMI-based error correction and CDR3 extraction. Expanded TCRs were defined as those above a frequency of 2 per 1,000, corresponding to the top 1% of the tumor frequency distribution. Each repertoire was subsampled 100 times to 5,000 TCRs, after which Renyi diversity was computed with the R vegan package. To build CDR3 similarity networks, amino acid triplet string-kernel similarity was used, and CDR3s were connected when their pairwise similarity was above 0.82. Starting from the raw public reads, TCRdb applied fastp trimming at Q25, assembled clones with MiXCR and retained in-frame beta chains. Each entry is one CDR3 protein sequence, shown with its most common DNA and genes. In this record, the V and J calls reflect TCRdb's handling and not the investigators' own analysis. For this sample the table gives under 20,000 distinct CDR3 sequences, of which 9% to 10% were detected only once. The ten largest account for 30% to 45% of the sample.

With respect to this clonotype: No cognate antigen has been identified for it. No much larger clone is present one base from it, and per-base qualities are unavailable.

Broader findings and caveats from the paper: Ubiquitous expanded tumor TCRs were detected in blood more often at tumor resection than at routine follow-up. Confirming at a functional level the hypothesis that regional TCRs recognize regional mutations was considered to require additional single-cell paired TCR alpha and beta sequencing. Only roughly 14 patients were included in comparisons of baseline and follow-up blood repertoires.

The clonotype was recovered from a female donor with early-stage non-small cell lung cancer. The source material was PBMCs, sampled at follow-up. The receptor chain draws on TRBV6-6 and TRBJ2-7, with the D segment identity uncertain. This receptor carries the CDR3 CASSRGPIYEQYF. The sequenced DNA is TGTGCCAGCAGCCGCGGACCCATCTACGAGCAGTACTTC.